This T cell receptor (beta chain) was recovered during a study of cytomegalovirus exposure and HLA in healthy donors. This CDR3 has 16 residues. Germline V gives CDR1 MGHDK, CDR2 SYGVNS. Trimming at V came to 6 bases and at J to 4 bases, leaving 10 bases not matched to a gene. The PCR contained 60 Vbeta and 13 Jbeta primers. The table came from immunoSEQ multiplex PCR; TCRdb's copy has only in-frame clones and leaves some out. Here the sample spans around 110,000 clones, under 85% being singletons. Sequenced: PBMCs. The chain recombines TRBV25-1 with TRBJ2-5, with 11 bases aligning to TRBD2. The TCR comes from a young woman in good health and CMV-seronegative. CDR3 sequence reads: CASRMTSGAWVETQYF. The CDR3 region has the DNA TGTGCCAGCAGGATGACTAGCGGGGCTTGGGTAGAGACCCAGTACTTC.